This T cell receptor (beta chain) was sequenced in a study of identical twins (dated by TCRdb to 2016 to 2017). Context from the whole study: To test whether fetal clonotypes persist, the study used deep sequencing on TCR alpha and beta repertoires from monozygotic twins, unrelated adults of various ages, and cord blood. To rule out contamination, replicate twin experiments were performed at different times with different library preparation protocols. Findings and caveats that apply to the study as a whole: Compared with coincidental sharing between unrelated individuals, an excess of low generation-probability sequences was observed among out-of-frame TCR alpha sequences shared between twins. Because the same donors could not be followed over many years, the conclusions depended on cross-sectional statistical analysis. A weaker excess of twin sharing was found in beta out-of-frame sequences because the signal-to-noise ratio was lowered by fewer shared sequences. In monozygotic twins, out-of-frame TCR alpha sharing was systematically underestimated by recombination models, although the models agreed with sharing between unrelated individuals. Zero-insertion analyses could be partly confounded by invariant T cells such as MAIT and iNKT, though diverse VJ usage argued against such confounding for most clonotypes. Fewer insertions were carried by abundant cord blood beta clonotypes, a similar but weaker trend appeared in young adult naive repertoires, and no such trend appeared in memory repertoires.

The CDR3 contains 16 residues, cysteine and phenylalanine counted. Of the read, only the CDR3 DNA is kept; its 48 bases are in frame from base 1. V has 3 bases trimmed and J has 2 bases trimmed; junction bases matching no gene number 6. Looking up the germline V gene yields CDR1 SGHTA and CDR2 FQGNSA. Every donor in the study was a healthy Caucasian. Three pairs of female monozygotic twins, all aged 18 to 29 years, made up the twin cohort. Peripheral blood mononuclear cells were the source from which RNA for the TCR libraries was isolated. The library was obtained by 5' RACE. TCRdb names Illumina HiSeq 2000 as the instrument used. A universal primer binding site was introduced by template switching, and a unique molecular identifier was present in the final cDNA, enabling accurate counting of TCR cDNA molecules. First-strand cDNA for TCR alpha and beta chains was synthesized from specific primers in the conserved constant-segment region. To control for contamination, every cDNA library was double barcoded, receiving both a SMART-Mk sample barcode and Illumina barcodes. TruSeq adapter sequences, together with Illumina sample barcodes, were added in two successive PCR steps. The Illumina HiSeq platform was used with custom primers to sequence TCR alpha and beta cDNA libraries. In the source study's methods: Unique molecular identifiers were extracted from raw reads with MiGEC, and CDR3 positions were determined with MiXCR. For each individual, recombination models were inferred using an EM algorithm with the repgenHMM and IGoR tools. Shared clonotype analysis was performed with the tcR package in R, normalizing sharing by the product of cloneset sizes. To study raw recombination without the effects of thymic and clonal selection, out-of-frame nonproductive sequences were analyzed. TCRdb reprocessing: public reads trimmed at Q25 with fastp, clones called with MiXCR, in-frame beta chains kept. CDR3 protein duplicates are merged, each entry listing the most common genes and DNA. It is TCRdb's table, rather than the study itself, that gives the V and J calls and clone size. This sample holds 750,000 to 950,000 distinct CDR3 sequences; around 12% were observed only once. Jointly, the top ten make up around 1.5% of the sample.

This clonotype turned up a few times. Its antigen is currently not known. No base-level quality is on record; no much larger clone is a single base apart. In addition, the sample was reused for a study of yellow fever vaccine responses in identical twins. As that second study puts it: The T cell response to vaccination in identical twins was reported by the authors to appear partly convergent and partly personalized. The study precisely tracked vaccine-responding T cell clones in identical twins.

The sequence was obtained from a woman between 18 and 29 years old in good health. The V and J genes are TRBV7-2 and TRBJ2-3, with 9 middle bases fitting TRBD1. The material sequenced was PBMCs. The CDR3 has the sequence CASSFSGTGITDTQYF. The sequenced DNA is TGTGCCAGCAGCTTTTCCGGGACAGGGATCACAGATACGCAGTATTTT.